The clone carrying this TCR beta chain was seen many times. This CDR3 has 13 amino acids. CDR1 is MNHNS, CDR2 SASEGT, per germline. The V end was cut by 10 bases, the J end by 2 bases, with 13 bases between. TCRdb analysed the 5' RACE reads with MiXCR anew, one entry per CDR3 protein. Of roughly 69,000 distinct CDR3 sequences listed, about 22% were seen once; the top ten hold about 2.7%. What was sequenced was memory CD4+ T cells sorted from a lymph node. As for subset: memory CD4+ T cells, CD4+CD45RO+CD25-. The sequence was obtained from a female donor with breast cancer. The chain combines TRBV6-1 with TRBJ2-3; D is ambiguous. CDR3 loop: CATTSTTTDTQYF. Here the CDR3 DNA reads TGTGCCACCACCTCTACTACCACAGATACGCAGTATTTT.